The 26 T cell receptor beta chains presented below share a single source sample, sequenced in a study of blood T cells in healthy people across ages (dated by TCRdb to the mid-2010s). The library was built by means of 5' RACE. TCRdb records Illumina HiSeq 2500 as the sequencer. A second roughly 6 to 12 cycle PCR used a sample-barcoded 5' primer and a J-beta primer mix. TCRdb reprocessed the public reads (quality trimming at Q25 with fastp, clone calling with MiXCR) and kept in-frame beta chains. Entries are consolidated by CDR3 protein sequence, retaining the most common genes and DNA. This sample comprises 750,000 to 950,000 distinct CDR3 sequences, around 24% of them detected only once. Jointly, the top ten make up 2.5% to 3.5% of the sample. The same specimen was also included in a second study, on T cells of mothers and their children.

The source material was blood. Receptors were obtained from a boy aged 5-17 years in good health.

In this sample, this clonotype turned up many times. The CDR3 nucleotides read TGTGCCAGCACTACGGGACAGGGGAGCACCGGGGAGCTGTTTTTT. Amino acid sequence: CASTTGQGSTGELFF. This chain uses TRBV2 with TRBJ2-2; 10 nucleotides match TRBD1. CDR1 is SNHLY and CDR2 is FYNNEI in the germline V gene. Losses at the gene ends were 7 bases for V and 4 bases for J; bases not matched to a gene: 6. There are 15 residues in the CDR3.

This clonotype has more than one count but fewer than ten. The chain recombines TRBV12-3 or TRBV12-4 with TRBJ1-4; D may be TRBD1 (6 bases). The CDR3 is 15 residues long. V lost 4 bases and J 3 bases, leaving 12 bases between the germline ends. The CDR3 nucleotides read TGTGCCAGCAGTTCAGCGGACAGCTCTAATGAAAAACTGTTTTTT. Its protein is CASSSADSSNEKLFF.

This clonotype has more than one count but fewer than ten. The J gene is TRBJ1-4, the V gene TRBV5-5; D not certain. V gave up 4 bases and J gave up 12 bases, with 19 bases separating them. Germline loops: CDR1 SGHKS, CDR2 YYEKEE (reference sequence). This CDR3 contains 14 residues. CDR3 nucleotides: TGTGCCAGCAGCCTAAGAGTCAGCTTTGGGGAACTGTTTTTT. Encoded protein: CASSLRVSFGELFF.

This clonotype has only a few counts. The rearrangement links TRBV6-5 to TRBJ2-5; D is perhaps TRBD1 or TRBD2 (5 bases each). The better agreement between TRBJ2-7 and the DNA end casts doubt on the J call. CDR3 length: 15 amino acids. From germline, CDR1 is MNHEY and CDR2 SVGAGI. CDR3 DNA: TGTGCCAGCAGTTACGCGGCAGGGAGCTCCTACGAGCAGTACTTC. Amino acids: CASSYAAGSSYEQYF.

This chain connects TRBV6-6 to TRBJ1-3, with D unclear. V was shortened by 7 bases and J by 1 base, with 17 bases between the two germline ends. Germline V CDR1 and CDR2: MNHNY, SVGAGI (reference sequence). The CDR3 sequence is 16 residues long. CDR3 protein: CASTQTSGISGNTIYF. The CDR3 DNA sequence: TGTGCCAGCACCCAGACGTCGGGGATTTCTGGAAACACCATATATTTT.

This clonotype occurred a few times. The chain couples TRBV14 to TRBJ1-4, with D possibly TRBD1 on 6 matching bases. CDR1 SGHDN and CDR2 FVKESK come from the germline V gene. The V and J ends lost 2 bases and 3 bases respectively, with 13 bases between them. The CDR3 is 16 residues long. The CDR3 here is CASSQFTDSANEKLFF. CDR3 bases: TGTGCCAGCAGCCAATTTACGGACAGCGCTAATGAAAAACTGTTTTTT.

This clonotype was seen only a few times. The V call is TRBV5-5, the J call TRBJ1-4, with 7 bases fitting TRBD1. CDR1 and CDR2 from the germline V gene are SGHKS and YYEKEE (reference sequence). The CDR3 sequence is 15 residues long. Trimming took 2 bases from V and 6 from J; bases not matched to a gene: 7. The CDR3 loop is CASSFKGGRDEKLFF. The CDR3 DNA is TGTGCCAGCAGCTTTAAAGGGGGCAGGGATGAAAAACTGTTTTTT. Drawing the rest from reference TRBV5-5 and TRBJ1-4, the complete variable domain is DAGVTQSPTHLIKTRGQQVTLRCSPISGHKSVSWYQQVLGQGPQFIFQYYEKEERGRGNFPDRFSARQFPNYSSELNVNALLLGDSALYLCASSFKGGRDEKLFFGSGTQLSVL.

The chain's CDR3 is CASSTRGDRPYEQYF. The CDR3, as DNA: TGTGCCAGCAGCACCAGAGGGGACAGGCCCTACGAGCAGTACTTC. The rearrangement joins TRBV9 to TRBJ2-7; 8 bases line up with TRBD1. The germline V gene has CDR1 SGDLS and CDR2 YYNGEE. This CDR3 is 15 amino acids long. With V trimmed by 4 bases and J by 2 bases, 8 bases remained unmatched.

This chain joins TRBV12-3 or TRBV12-4 and TRBJ2-3, with 9 bases matching TRBD2. This CDR3 has 17 amino acids. V lost 6 bases, J lost 2 bases, and 12 bases stayed unmatched. DNA for the CDR3: TGTGCCAGCAGGCCGTCCCCACTAGCGGGTTACACAGATACGCAGTATTTT. It is translated as CASRPSPLAGYTDTQYF.

This clonotype was seen more than once but under ten times. The chain links TRBV6-6 to TRBJ1-1; a weak D match, TRBD1 (5 bases). This CDR3 has 13 amino acids. Trimming took 7 bases from V and 4 from J, leaving 13 bases between them. CDR1 and CDR2 (germline): MNHNY, SVGAGI (reference sequence). CDR3 coding DNA: TGTGCCAGCAAGGCAGGGAGGGCCACTGAAGCTTTCTTT. Translation: CASKAGRATEAFF.

The chain employs TRBV5-1 and TRBJ1-3, with 11 bases aligning to TRBD1. The CDR3 length is 15 residues. Germline CDR1 is SGHRS and CDR2 is YFSETQ. The V gene end was trimmed by 6 bases and the J gene end by 4 bases; junction bases not matched to a gene: 6. This chain's CDR3 is CASKKDRGLGNTIYF. CDR3 bases: TGCGCCAGCAAGAAGGACAGGGGGCTCGGAAACACCATATATTTT.

This clonotype was seen a handful of times. The genes are TRBV4-1 and TRBJ2-5; D possibly uses TRBD1 or TRBD2 (7 bases each). The assigned J gene may be wrong: the sequence end matches TRBJ2-1 better. This CDR3 region has 14 residues. Per the germline V gene, CDR1 is MGHRA and CDR2 is YSYEKL. The CDR3 nucleotides are TGCGCCAGCAGCCAGGTCAGGGGGGGTAATGAGCAGTTCTTC. Its protein is CASSQVRGGNEQFF.

The rearrangement links TRBV10-2 to TRBJ1-6, with 10 nucleotides matching TRBD1. The CDR3 has 14 residues. Germline loops: CDR1 WSHSY, CDR2 SAAADI. The V and J ends lost 5 bases and 9 bases, in that order; junction bases with no gene match: 4. CDR3 DNA sequence: TGCGCCAGCAGTCGCGGGACAGGGGTTTCACCCCTCCACTTT. Amino acid sequence: CASSRGTGVSPLHF.

The chain links TRBV6-1 to TRBJ1-2, with D perhaps matching TRBD1 (6 bases). The CDR3 runs to 16 residues. CDR1 MNHNS and CDR2 SASEGT come from the germline V gene. V was shortened by 4 bases and J by 0 bases, with 15 bases between the two germline ends. The CDR3 DNA reads as TGTGCCAGCAGTGTTTTACCGGGACAAGCTAACTATGGCTACACCTTC. It yields the protein CASSVLPGQANYGYTF.

The chain recombines TRBV25-1 with TRBJ2-7, with D tentatively TRBD1 (5 bases). There are 15 residues in the CDR3. With 1 base removed from V and 0 bases from J, the gap between germline ends came to 10 bases. Looked up from germline, CDR1 is MGHDK and CDR2 is SYGVNS. CDR3 bases: TGTGCCAGCAGTGAATTGGGCGACAGCTCCTACGAGCAGTACTTC. Protein product: CASSELGDSSYEQYF.

The chain links TRBV15 to TRBJ2-7; a weak D match, TRBD1 (6 bases). The CDR3 extends over 15 amino acids. Trimming took off 0 bases at V and 2 bases at J, with 11 bases between the two ends. CDR1 is LNHNV, CDR2 YYDKDF, per germline (reference sequence). CDR3 amino acids: CATSREQGRAYEQYF. The CDR3 bases are TGTGCCACCAGCAGAGAGCAGGGGCGGGCCTACGAGCAGTACTTC.

This chain uses TRBV9 with TRBJ1-1; TRBD1 might be the D (6 bases). Per the germline V gene, CDR1 is SGDLS and CDR2 is YYNGEE. The CDR3 totals 14 residues. With 0 bases removed from V and 6 bases from J, the gap between germline ends came to 12 bases. The CDR3 sequence is CASSVAGDTAEAFF. CDR3 in DNA: TGTGCCAGCAGCGTAGCTGGGGACACGGCTGAAGCTTTCTTT.

V usage is TRBV20-1 and J usage is TRBJ2-5; D perhaps matches TRBD2 (6 bases). Near its end, the DNA agrees better with TRBJ2-1, so the J call may be wrong. This CDR3 spans 12 amino acids. Germline values: CDR1 DFQATT, CDR2 SNEGSKA (reference sequence). The CDR3 coding sequence is TGCAGTGCTAGGCGGGACCACAATGAGCAGTTCTTC. Amino acid sequence: CSARRDHNEQFF.

There are a few counts of this clonotype. This sequence joins TRBV5-1 and TRBJ2-3; D might be TRBD2 (6 bases). Trimming took 4 bases from V and 4 from J, leaving 10 bases between them. This CDR3 is 13 amino acids long. Germline values: CDR1 SGHRS, CDR2 YFSETQ. As DNA, the CDR3 is TGCGCCAGCAGCACCGGGACTCCAGATACGCAGTATTTT. It translates to CASSTGTPDTQYF.

The V call is TRBV7-3, the J call TRBJ2-2; TRBD2 aligns across 7 bases. After removal of 5 bases from V and 5 bases from J, the junction contained 17 bases not matched to a gene. The germline V gene has CDR1 SGHTA and CDR2 FQGTGA. CDR3 size: 18 residues. CDR3 in amino acids: CASSPRSWGGGLTGELFF. The CDR3 DNA reads TGTGCCAGCAGCCCCCGTTCATGGGGCGGGGGTTTGACCGGGGAGCTGTTTTTT.

The rearrangement links TRBV28 to TRBJ1-5; D is uncertain. There are 15 residues in the CDR3. The germline V gene has CDR1 MDHEN and CDR2 SYDVKM. V lost 2 bases to trimming and J lost 2 bases, with 10 bases between them. Here the CDR3 DNA reads TGTGCCAGCAGTTTACTGACGGCCGGCAATCAGCCCCAGCATTTT. This translates into CASSLLTAGNQPQHF.

The chain links TRBV29-1 to TRBJ1-2; 9 nucleotides agree with TRBD1. Trimming took 0 bases from V and 0 from J; bases not matched to a gene: 5. The CDR3 runs 16 residues. The germline V gene has CDR1 SQVTM and CDR2 ANQGSEA. The CDR3 bases are TGCAGCGTTGAAGACTGGGACAGGGCGGCTAACTATGGCTACACCTTC. It codes for CSVEDWDRAANYGYTF.

This clonotype showed up just a few times. The gene calls are TRBV6-1 and TRBJ1-2, with 8 bases fitting TRBD1. The germline gives CDR1 MNHNS, CDR2 SASEGT. J gave up 8 bases and V 5 bases, and 16 bases lay outside the gene matches. The CDR3 covers 16 residues. CDR3 amino acids: CASSPQTGVISRGYTF. In DNA, the CDR3 is TGTGCCAGCAGTCCCCAGACAGGGGTGATTTCTCGGGGCTACACCTTC.

The CDR3 here is CASSVGGSSNQPQHF. In DNA form, the CDR3 reads TGTGCCAGCAGCGTAGGGGGCAGTAGCAATCAGCCCCAGCATTTT. The chain uses TRBV9 and TRBJ1-5; tentative D call: TRBD1 (5 bases). Germline-derived CDR1 and CDR2 are SGDLS and YYNGEE. The CDR3 spans 15 residues. V lost 0 bases and J 0 bases, leaving 7 bases between the germline ends.

This clonotype has a handful of counts. A read error is possible here, since a much larger clone lies one base away. The CDR3, as DNA: TGCAGTGCTAGAGCCATGTACCAAGAGACCCAGTACTTC. It translates to CSARAMYQETQYF. V gene TRBV20-1 combines with J gene TRBJ2-5; the D is unclear. CDR1 is DFQATT, CDR2 SNEGSKA, per germline (reference sequence). The CDR3 loop spans 13 amino acids. The V end was cut by 1 base, the J end by 0 bases, with 6 bases between.

The sample holds a few counts of this clonotype. The CDR3 region is CASSDPGTGGQPQHF. CDR3 bases: TGTGCCAGCAGTGATCCCGGGACAGGCGGTCAGCCCCAGCATTTT. This chain links TRBV6-1 with TRBJ1-5; 8 bases agree with TRBD1. The J segment lost 6 bases and the V segment lost 3 bases, leaving 7 bases of the junction unmatched. CDR3 length: 15 amino acids. Germline CDR1 MNHNS, CDR2 SASEGT.